The rows below give T cell receptor beta chains drawn from one sample of a study of regulatory T cells in long-lasting Graves disease. TCRdb re-called the multiplex PCR reads through MiXCR, storing one row per CDR3 protein. This sample has under 400,000 distinct CDR3 sequences, with 15% to 20% found just once. These records were also assigned to another study, of T cells in Graves' hyperthyroidism and ophthalmopathy.

The sample here was peripheral blood mononuclear cells (PBMCs), taken at new diagnosis, from a patient treated with antithyroid drugs. The origin of the receptors is a man between 40 and 49 years old with Graves disease. Each CDR3 is given with its conserved first and last residue. Fields, in order: clone size, D gene, V gene, J gene, CDR3 DNA, CDR3 protein. The D gene is left open where the match is weak. Clone sizes are given selectively: once, few, many, or a class where the clone is expanded.

many	NA	TRBV11-3	TRBJ1-1	TGTGCCAGCAGCCGCGCGACGGCACCTAACACTGAAGCTTTCTTT	CASSRATAPNTEAFF
many	NA	TRBV12-3/TRBV12-4	TRBJ2-7	TGTGCCAGCAGTTTAGCCTACAGGGACTACGAGCAGTACTTC	CASSLAYRDYEQYF
NA	NA	TRBV10-3	TRBJ1-5	TGTGCCATCAGTGACCCAGGGGGCAATCAGCCCCAGCATTTT	CAISDPGGNQPQHF
many	TRBD1	TRBV6-2/TRBV6-3	TRBJ1-1	TGTGCCAGCAGTTATAGGGGGCGCAACTCTGAAGCTTTCTTT	CASSYRGRNSEAFF
few	TRBD2	TRBV11-2	TRBJ2-2	TGTGCCAGCAGGGGGACTAGCGGGGGGGAGAACACCGGGGAGCTGTTTTTT	CASRGTSGGENTGELFF
NA	TRBD2	TRBV29-1	TRBJ2-7	TGCAGCGTTGGGAGCGGGGGACCCTACGAGCAGTACTTC	CSVGSGGPYEQYF
NA	NA	TRBV6-2/TRBV6-3	TRBJ1-5	TGTGCCAGCAGTGAAAGACGGGGAGCGCCCCAGCATTTT	CASSERRGAPQHF
many	NA	TRBV5-1	TRBJ1-5	TGTGCCAGCAGCTTGGAAGGGCCCTATAGCAATCAGCCCCAGCATTTT	CASSLEGPYSNQPQHF
many	NA	TRBV7-2	TRBJ2-3	TGTGCCAGCAGCTTAGTTTTTCGAGATACGCAGTATTTT	CASSLVFRDTQYF
many	NA	TRBV24-1	TRBJ2-7	TGTGCCACCAGCCAGGACGGCGAGCAGTACTTC	CATSQDGEQYF
many	NA	TRBV7-2	TRBJ2-5	TGTGCCAGCAGCTGGGACTGGCAAGAGACCCAGTACTTC	CASSWDWQETQYF
many	NA	TRBV20-1	TRBJ2-1	TGCAGTGCTAGAGACGCGACGGAGGACAATGAGCAGTTCTTC	CSARDATEDNEQFF
many	TRBD2	TRBV10-1	TRBJ2-1	TGCGCCAGCAGTGAATCCAGGGTAGCGGGGGCTTACAATGAGCAGTTCTTC	CASSESRVAGAYNEQFF
NA	NA	TRBV5-6	TRBJ1-4	TGTGCCAGCAGCTTGATTTCAGGGATCACTAATGAAAAACTGTTTTTT	CASSLISGITNEKLFF
many	NA	TRBV6-1	TRBJ1-5	TGTGCCAGCAGTCCCGGTGTCAGCCGATTTCAGCCCCAGCATTTT	CASSPGVSRFQPQHF
few	TRBD1	TRBV25-1	TRBJ2-7	TGTGCCAGCAGTAGACAGGGGGTCTACGAGCAGTACTTC	CASSRQGVYEQYF
many	NA	TRBV20-1	TRBJ2-1	TGCAGTGCACACATAAGTCAGGGGTCGGCGCAGTTCTTC	CSAHISQGSAQFF
few	NA	TRBV7-2	TRBJ2-7	TGTGCCAGCAGCTTAGGGGCTGGGGGCGGGACTCAGTCATACGAGCAGTACTTC	CASSLGAGGGTQSYEQYF
many	NA	TRBV6-1	TRBJ2-1	TGTGCCAGCAGTCCGAATACAGCGAATGAGCAGTTCTTC	CASSPNTANEQFF
many	NA	TRBV20-1	TRBJ2-3	TGCAGTGCTAGGGAAGGACCCCACACAGATACGCAGTATTTT	CSAREGPHTDTQYF
many	TRBD1	TRBV20-1	TRBJ2-3	TGCAGTGCTAACCCGGGAATGGCAGGGACAGGTACAGATACGCAGTATTTT	CSANPGMAGTGTDTQYF
many	NA	TRBV18	TRBJ2-1	TGTGCCAGCAGCCCGGGGACTGGCCCTTACAATGAGCAGTTCTTC	CASSPGTGPYNEQFF
NA	TRBD2	TRBV24-1	TRBJ2-1	TGTGCCACCAGTGATACTAGCGGGGGGGACGTCGAGCAGTTCTTC	CATSDTSGGDVEQFF
NA	NA	TRBV19	TRBJ2-1	TGTGCCAGTAGTAGGGGGAACTCCTACAATGAGCAGTTCTTC	CASSRGNSYNEQFF
NA	NA	TRBV4-1	TRBJ2-1	TGCGCCAGCAGCCAAGGGGCGGGGGCGCGCGGTGAGCAGTTCTTC	CASSQGAGARGEQFF
many	NA	TRBV6-4	TRBJ2-5	TGTGCCAGCAGTGACACCACTACATTCCAAGAGACCCAGTACTTC	CASSDTTTFQETQYF
many	TRBD1	TRBV28	TRBJ2-4	TGTGCCAGCAGTTCTACCGGGACAGGAAACATTCAGTACTTC	CASSSTGTGNIQYF
NA	NA	TRBV9	TRBJ2-3	TGTGCCAGCAGCGCCCTGACTAGTAACACGCAGTATTTT	CASSALTSNTQYF
many	TRBD1	TRBV18	TRBJ2-7	TGTGCCAGCTCACGGGACAGCTTACACGAGCAGTACTTC	CASSRDSLHEQYF
NA	TRBD1	TRBV12-5	TRBJ2-2	TGTGCTAGTGGTCAACGGACAGGGAACACCGGGGAGCTGTTTTTT	CASGQRTGNTGELFF